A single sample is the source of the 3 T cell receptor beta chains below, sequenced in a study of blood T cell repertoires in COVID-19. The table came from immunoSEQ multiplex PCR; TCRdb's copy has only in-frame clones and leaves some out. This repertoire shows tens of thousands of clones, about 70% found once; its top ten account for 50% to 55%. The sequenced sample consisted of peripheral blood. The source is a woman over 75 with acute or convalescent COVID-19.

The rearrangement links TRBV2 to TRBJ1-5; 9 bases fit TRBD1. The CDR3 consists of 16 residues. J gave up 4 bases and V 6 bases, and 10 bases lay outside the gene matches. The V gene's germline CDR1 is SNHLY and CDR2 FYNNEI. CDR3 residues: CASSADRGGLNQPQHF. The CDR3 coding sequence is TGTGCCAGCAGCGCGGACAGGGGAGGGCTAAATCAGCCCCAGCATTTT.

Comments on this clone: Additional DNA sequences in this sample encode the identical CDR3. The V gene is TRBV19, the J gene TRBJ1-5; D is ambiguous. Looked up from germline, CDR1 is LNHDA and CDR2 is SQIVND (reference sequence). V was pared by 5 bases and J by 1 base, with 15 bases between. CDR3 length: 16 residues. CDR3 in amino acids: CASSPPGRASNQPQHF. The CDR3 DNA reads TGTGCCAGTAGTCCCCCCGGGAGGGCGAGCAATCAGCCCCAGCATTTT. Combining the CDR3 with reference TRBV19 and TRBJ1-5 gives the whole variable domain DGGITQSPKYLFRKEGQNVTLSCEQNLNHDAMYWYRQDPGQGLRLIYYSQIVNDFQKGDIAEGYSVSREKKESFPLTVTSAQKNPTAFYLCASSPPGRASNQPQHFGDGTRLSIL.

The CDR3 is CASRRRLAGVYEQYF. For the CDR3, the DNA is TGTGCCAGCAGGAGAAGACTAGCAGGGGTCTACGAGCAGTACTTC. The chain employs TRBV27 and TRBJ2-7; possible D gene TRBD2, 7 bases. The CDR3 spans 15 residues. Germline CDR1 reads MNHEY; CDR2 reads SMNVEV (reference sequence). V shed 6 bases and J shed 3 bases, with 18 bases lying between them.